The sequence of this T cell receptor (beta chain) was determined in a study of T cell repertoires in cytomegalovirus infection. Study-wide background: A matching HLA type, together with CMV infection, was signaled by public TCR beta signatures.

The CDR3 length is 16 residues. The ends were cut back, 7 bases at V and 1 base at J, with 17 bases in the middle. Germline V CDR1 and CDR2: LNHNV, YYDKDF (reference sequence). TCRdb re-analysed the reads in MiXCR, keeping a single row per CDR3 protein. The sample yields about 600,000 distinct CDR3 sequences, about 24% seen once. The sequenced sample consisted of CD8+ T cells from PBMCs. This chain connects TRBV15 to TRBJ2-4; D is tentatively TRBD1 or TRBD2 (5 bases each). This TCR was recovered from a human donor in good health (CMV status not recorded). Some clones in this sample may be carry-over from other donors' samples. For the CDR3, the DNA is TGTGCCACCACCCCCAGAGCAGGGACGGCCAAAAACATTCAGTACTTC. Encoded protein: CATTPRAGTAKNIQYF. Together with reference TRBV15 and TRBJ2-4, the CDR3 gives the full variable domain: DAMVIQNPRYQVTQFGKPVTLSCSQTLNHNVMYWYQQKSSQAPKLLFHYYDKDFNNEADTPDNFQSRRPNTSFCFLDIRSPGLGDTAMYLCATTPRAGTAKNIQYFGAGTRLSVL.